Reported below is one T cell receptor beta chain. This clone showed up just once. The clone's antigen remains unknown. Base qualities are not provided; no much larger clone lies one nucleotide away. This specimen comes from a study of blood T cell repertoires in COVID-19 (dated by TCRdb to about 2020). Broadly, across the study: Samples covering the acute and convalescent phases of COVID-19 were provided by collaborators in the United States, Italy and Spain. The material from the prospective study consisted of cDNA or gDNA derived from T cells, B-cell-depleted T cells, or PBMCs. The dataset comprised deeply sampled blood TCRbeta repertoires from subjects exposed to, actively infected with, or recovered from COVID-19. The repertoires were made available in a free public database intended to serve as a resource for research on the immune response to SARS-CoV-2. Samples were obtained from the ongoing ImmuneRACE study (first 160 participants) and from some 1,200 subjects provided by 6 global collaborators. Nearly every sample came with metadata listing a de-identified subject ID, COVID-19 status, age in years and sex. Where available, HLA class I and class II types were taken from metadata supplied by the sample provider and were not determined by assay-based typing.

CDR1 SGHTA and CDR2 FQGNSA are derived from the germline V gene. V ends up 1 base short and J 6 bases short, with an unmatched junction base count of 7. The CDR3 measures 15 amino acids from cysteine to phenylalanine. Only the CDR3 DNA is retained, 45 bases long and in frame from the first base. The immunoSEQ Assay, a bias-controlled multiplex PCR, was used to amplify TCRbeta CDR3 regions from genomic DNA. In the original analysis: Nucleated cell counts per sample were estimated from amplification of reference gene primers within the assay. Sequence reads were collapsed and filtered to measure the absolute abundance of every unique TCRbeta CDR3 rearrangement. Productive Simpson clonality was computed per sample as the square root of Simpson's diversity index over productive rearrangements. TCRdb took this table from immuneACCESS and kept in-frame rearrangements with V and J called. Such tables lack part of the clones; where checked against another copy, unresolved V genes explain under half of the gap, and the rest is unexplained. The V and J calls and clone size were taken over from that table, and D and trimming were inferred from the DNA. The sample table contains roughly 180,000 clones; only one count was recorded for approximately 85% of them. More than 7.5% of the sample lies in the top ten.

Participants in the prospective study were aged roughly 18 to 100 years, lived in 20 to 25 United States geographic areas, and enrolled through a virtual design. In the prospective study, participants were assigned to cohorts based on the clinical history participants reported in a screening survey and a study questionnaire. Recovered participants in ImmuneRACE Cohort 3 were defined by two consecutive negative NP/OP PCR tests, clearance by a healthcare professional, or resolution of symptoms. In the prospective study, mobile phlebotomists collected whole blood, serum and a nasopharyngeal or oropharyngeal swab from each participant. Prospective study participants could optionally give additional blood draws and questionnaires over an approximately two-month period. Before DNA extraction, prospective study blood samples were shipped either frozen or at room temperature. The paper as a whole reports these results and caveats: How much clinical and demographic metadata was included differed by source and by participant, and the metadata was provided uncurated.

The sequenced sample consisted of PBMCs or T cells enriched from blood (not recorded which). This sequence originates from a woman in her 30s who had recovered from COVID-19. The V and J segments used are TRBV7-2 and TRBJ2-7; 9 central bases correspond to TRBD2. Here the CDR3 is given as CASSLVAGEGGEQYF. The nucleotide sequence is given as TGTGCCAGCAGCTTAGTAGCGGGAGAGGGGGGCGAGCAGTACTTC.